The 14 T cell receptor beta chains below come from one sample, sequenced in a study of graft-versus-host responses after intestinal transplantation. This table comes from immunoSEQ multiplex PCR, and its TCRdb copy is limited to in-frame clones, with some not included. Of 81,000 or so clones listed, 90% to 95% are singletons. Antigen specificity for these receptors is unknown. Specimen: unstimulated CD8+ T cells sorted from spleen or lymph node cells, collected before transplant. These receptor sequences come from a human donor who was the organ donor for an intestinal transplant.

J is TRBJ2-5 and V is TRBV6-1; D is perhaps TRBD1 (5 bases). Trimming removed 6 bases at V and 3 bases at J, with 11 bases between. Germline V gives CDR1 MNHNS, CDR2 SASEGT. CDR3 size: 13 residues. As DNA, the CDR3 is TGTGCCAGCAGAGCCCAAGGGGAAGAGACCCAGTACTTC. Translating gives CASRAQGEETQYF.

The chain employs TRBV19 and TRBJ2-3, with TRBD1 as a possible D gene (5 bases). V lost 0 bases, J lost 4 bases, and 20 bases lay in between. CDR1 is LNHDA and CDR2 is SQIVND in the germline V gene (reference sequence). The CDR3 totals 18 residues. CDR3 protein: CASSIDWGTIPPADTQYF. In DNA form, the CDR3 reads TGTGCCAGTAGTATAGATTGGGGCACAATCCCCCCGGCAGATACGCAGTATTTT. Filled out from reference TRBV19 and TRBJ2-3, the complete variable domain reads DGGITQSPKYLFRKEGQNVTLSCEQNLNHDAMYWYRQDPGQGLRLIYYSQIVNDFQKGDIAEGYSVSREKKESFPLTVTSAQKNPTAFYLCASSIDWGTIPPADTQYFGPGTRLTVL.

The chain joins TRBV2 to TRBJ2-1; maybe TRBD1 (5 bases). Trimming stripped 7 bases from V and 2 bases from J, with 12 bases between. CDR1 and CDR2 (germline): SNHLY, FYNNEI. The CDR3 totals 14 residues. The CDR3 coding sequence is TGTGCCAGCACAGGGCTTCCCCCCTACAATGAGCAGTTCTTC. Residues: CASTGLPPYNEQFF.

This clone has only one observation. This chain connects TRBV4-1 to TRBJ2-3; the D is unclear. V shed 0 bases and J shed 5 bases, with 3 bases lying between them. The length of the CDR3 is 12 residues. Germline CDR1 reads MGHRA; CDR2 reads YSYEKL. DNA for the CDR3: TGCGCCAGCAGCCAAGATCGAGATACGCAGTATTTT. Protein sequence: CASSQDRDTQYF.

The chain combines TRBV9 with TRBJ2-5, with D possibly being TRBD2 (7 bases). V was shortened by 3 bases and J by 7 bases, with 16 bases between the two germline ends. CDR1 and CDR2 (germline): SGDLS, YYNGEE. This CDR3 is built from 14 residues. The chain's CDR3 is CASSGGGPYGTQYF. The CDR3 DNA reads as TGTGCCAGCAGCGGGGGGGGCCCTTACGGGACCCAGTACTTC.

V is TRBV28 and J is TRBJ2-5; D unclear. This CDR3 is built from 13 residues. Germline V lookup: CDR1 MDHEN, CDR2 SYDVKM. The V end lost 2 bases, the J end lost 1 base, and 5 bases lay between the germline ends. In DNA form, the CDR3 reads TGTGCCAGCAGTTTACTAGTCCAAGAGACCCAGTACTTC. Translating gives CASSLLVQETQYF.

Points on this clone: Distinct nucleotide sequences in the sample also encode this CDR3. CDR3 DNA: TGTGCCAGTAGTATAGGACTAGCGGGGTCCTACAATGAGCAGTTCTTC. It codes for CASSIGLAGSYNEQFF. The chain recombines TRBV19 with TRBJ2-1; 11 nucleotides match TRBD2. The germline V gene encodes CDR1 LNHDA and CDR2 SQIVND (reference sequence). The length of the CDR3 is 16 residues. V lost 1 base, J lost 1 base, and 0 bases stayed unmatched.

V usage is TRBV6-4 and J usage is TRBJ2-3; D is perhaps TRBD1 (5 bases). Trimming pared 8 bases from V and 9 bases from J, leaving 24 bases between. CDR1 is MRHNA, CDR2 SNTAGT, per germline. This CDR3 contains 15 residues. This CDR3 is CASAYGHTRSQTQYF. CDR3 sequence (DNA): TGTGCCAGCGCCTATGGACACACCAGAAGTCAGACGCAGTATTTT.

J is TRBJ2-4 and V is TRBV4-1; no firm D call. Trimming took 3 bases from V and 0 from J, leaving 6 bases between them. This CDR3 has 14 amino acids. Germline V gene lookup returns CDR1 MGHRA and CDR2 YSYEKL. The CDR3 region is CASSHRVAKNIQYF. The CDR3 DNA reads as TGCGCCAGCAGCCACCGGGTAGCCAAAAACATTCAGTACTTC.

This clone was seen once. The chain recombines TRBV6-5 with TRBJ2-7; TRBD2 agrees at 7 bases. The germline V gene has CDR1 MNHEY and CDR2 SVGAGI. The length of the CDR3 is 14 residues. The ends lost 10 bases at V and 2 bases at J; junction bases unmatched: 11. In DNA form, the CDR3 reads TGTGCCACCAAAAGCGGACTAGTAGCCTACGAGCAGTACTTC. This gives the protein CATKSGLVAYEQYF.

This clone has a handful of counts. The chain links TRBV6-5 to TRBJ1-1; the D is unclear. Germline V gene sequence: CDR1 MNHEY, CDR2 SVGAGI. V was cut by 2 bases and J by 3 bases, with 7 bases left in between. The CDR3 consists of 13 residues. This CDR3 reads CASSYGEYTEAFF. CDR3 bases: TGTGCCAGCAGTTACGGGGAGTACACTGAAGCTTTCTTT.

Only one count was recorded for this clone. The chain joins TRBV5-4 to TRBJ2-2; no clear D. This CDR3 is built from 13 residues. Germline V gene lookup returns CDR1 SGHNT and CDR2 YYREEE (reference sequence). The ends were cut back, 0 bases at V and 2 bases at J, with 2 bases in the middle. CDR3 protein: CASSLVNTGELFF. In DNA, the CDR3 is TGTGCCAGCAGCTTGGTAAACACCGGGGAGCTGTTTTTT.

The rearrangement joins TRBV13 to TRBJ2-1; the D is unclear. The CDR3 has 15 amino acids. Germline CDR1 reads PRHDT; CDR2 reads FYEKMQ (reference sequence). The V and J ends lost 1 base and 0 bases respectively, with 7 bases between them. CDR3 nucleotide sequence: TGTGCCAGCAGCTTAGAACCGAGCTCCTACAATGAGCAGTTCTTC. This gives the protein CASSLEPSSYNEQFF.

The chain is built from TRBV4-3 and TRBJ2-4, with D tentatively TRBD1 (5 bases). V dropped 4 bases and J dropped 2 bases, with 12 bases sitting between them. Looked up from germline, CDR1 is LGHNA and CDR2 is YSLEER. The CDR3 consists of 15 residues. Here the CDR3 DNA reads TGCGCCAGCAGCCTCCGCAGGGTAACCAAAAACATTCAGTACTTC. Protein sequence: CASSLRRVTKNIQYF.